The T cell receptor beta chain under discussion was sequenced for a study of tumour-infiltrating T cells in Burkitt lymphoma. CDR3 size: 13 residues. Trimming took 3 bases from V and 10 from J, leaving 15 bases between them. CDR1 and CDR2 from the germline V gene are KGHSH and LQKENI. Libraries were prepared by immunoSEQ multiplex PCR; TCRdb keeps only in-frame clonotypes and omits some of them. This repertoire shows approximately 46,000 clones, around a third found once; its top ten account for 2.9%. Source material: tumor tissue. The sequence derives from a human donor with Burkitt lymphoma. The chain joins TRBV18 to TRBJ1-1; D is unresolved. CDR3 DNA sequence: TGTGCCAGCTCACCCGACGGTGACGGAGTAGCTTTCTTT. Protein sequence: CASSPDGDGVAFF.